These T cell receptor beta chains were read from a single sample in a study of blood T cell repertoires in COVID-19. The method was immunoSEQ multiplex PCR; TCRdb's version includes in-frame clones alone and lacks a portion of them. This repertoire shows 150,000 to 250,000 clones, almost 85% found once; its top ten account for 6.5% to 7%. What was sequenced was peripheral blood. These TCRs come from a human donor with acute or convalescent COVID-19. The donor label of this sample is uncertain. CDR3s include the opening cysteine and the closing phenylalanine or tryptophan. The D gene is left open where the match is weak. Clone size is shown for a subset of rows, as once, few, many or a class of expanded clone.

d_gene: NA; abundance: NA; v_gene: TRBV29-1; j_gene: TRBJ1-1; CDR3nt: TGCAGCGCCGAACCGGGGGAGAACACTGAAGCTTTCTTT; CDR3aa: CSAEPGENTEAFF
d_gene: TRBD1; abundance: once; v_gene: TRBV29-1; j_gene: TRBJ1-2; CDR3nt: TGCAGCGCAGCTGGACAGGGAAGCTATGGCTACACCTTC; CDR3aa: CSAAGQGSYGYTF
d_gene: TRBD1; abundance: NA; v_gene: TRBV30; j_gene: TRBJ1-5; CDR3nt: TGTGCCTGGAGCGGACAGGGAGGTCAGCCCCAGCATTTT; CDR3aa: CAWSGQGGQPQHF
d_gene: NA; abundance: NA; v_gene: TRBV5-1; j_gene: TRBJ2-4; CDR3nt: TGCGCCAGCAGCTTGGAAGGAGACTTCAGGGACATTCAGTACTTC; CDR3aa: CASSLEGDFRDIQYF
d_gene: TRBD1; abundance: NA; v_gene: TRBV5-4; j_gene: TRBJ1-5; CDR3nt: TGTGCCAGCAGCTCCGGACAGGTGGGTCAGCCCCAGCATTTT; CDR3aa: CASSSGQVGQPQHF
d_gene: NA; abundance: NA; v_gene: TRBV6-5; j_gene: TRBJ2-2; CDR3nt: TGTGCCAGCAGGGGAGGGGGGGCCGGCACCGGGGAGCTGTTTTTT; CDR3aa: CASRGGGAGTGELFF
d_gene: NA; abundance: NA; v_gene: TRBV5-1; j_gene: TRBJ2-7; CDR3nt: TGCGCCAGCAGCTTGACTGGGGAGAGCTCCTACGAGCAGTACTTC; CDR3aa: CASSLTGESSYEQYF
d_gene: TRBD1; abundance: NA; v_gene: TRBV19; j_gene: TRBJ2-7; CDR3nt: TGTGCCAGTAGTATGCGGGACAGGGGGCGCGAGCAGTACTTC; CDR3aa: CASSMRDRGREQYF
d_gene: TRBD1; abundance: NA; v_gene: TRBV4-1; j_gene: TRBJ2-3; CDR3nt: TGCGCCAGCAGCCAAGTGTCAGGGGGCTATGCAGATACGCAGTATTTT; CDR3aa: CASSQVSGGYADTQYF
d_gene: NA; abundance: NA; v_gene: TRBV4-1; j_gene: TRBJ1-2; CDR3nt: TGCGCCAGCAGCCAGGCCGGGAGATCCAACTATGGCTACACCTTC; CDR3aa: CASSQAGRSNYGYTF
d_gene: TRBD1; abundance: NA; v_gene: TRBV7-2; j_gene: TRBJ2-7; CDR3nt: TGTGCCAGCAGCTCTGAAGGGACAGTAACCTACGAGCAGTACTTC; CDR3aa: CASSSEGTVTYEQYF
d_gene: TRBD1; abundance: NA; v_gene: TRBV5-1; j_gene: TRBJ1-2; CDR3nt: TGCGCCAGCAGCTCGGACGACCAGGGGGGTATTGGCTACACCTTC; CDR3aa: CASSSDDQGGIGYTF
d_gene: NA; abundance: NA; v_gene: TRBV5-5; j_gene: TRBJ1-5; CDR3nt: TGTGCCAGCAGCTATCAGGGTGTAAGCAATCAGCCCCAGCATTTT; CDR3aa: CASSYQGVSNQPQHF
d_gene: NA; abundance: NA; v_gene: TRBV27; j_gene: TRBJ2-1; CDR3nt: TGTGCCAGCAGAAACGGGAGAATGGACGGGAATGAGCAGTTCTTC; CDR3aa: CASRNGRMDGNEQFF
d_gene: TRBD2; abundance: NA; v_gene: TRBV19; j_gene: TRBJ2-1; CDR3nt: TGTGCCAGTAGGCTAGCGGGAGTTAATGAGCAGTTCTTC; CDR3aa: CASRLAGVNEQFF
d_gene: NA; abundance: few; v_gene: TRBV5-1; j_gene: TRBJ1-3; CDR3nt: TGCGCCAGCAGCCCGGGGAGCTCTGGAAACACCATATATTTT; CDR3aa: CASSPGSSGNTIYF
d_gene: TRBD1; abundance: NA; v_gene: TRBV29-1; j_gene: TRBJ1-6; CDR3nt: TGCAGCGTTGGGGACAGGGATAATTCACCCCTCCACTTT; CDR3aa: CSVGDRDNSPLHF
d_gene: NA; abundance: NA; v_gene: TRBV7-2; j_gene: TRBJ1-2; CDR3nt: TGTGCCAGCAGCTTAGGGCCTTATGGCTACACCTTC; CDR3aa: CASSLGPYGYTF
d_gene: TRBD1; abundance: NA; v_gene: TRBV7-8; j_gene: TRBJ2-4; CDR3nt: TGTGCCAGCAGCTACCCGGGACAGGGGTCTGGGGCCAAAAACATTCAGTACTTC; CDR3aa: CASSYPGQGSGAKNIQYF
d_gene: TRBD1; abundance: NA; v_gene: TRBV10-2; j_gene: TRBJ2-7; CDR3nt: TGCGCCAGCACCGGGACAGGGGGCCACGAGCAGTACTTC; CDR3aa: CASTGTGGHEQYF
d_gene: TRBD1; abundance: NA; v_gene: TRBV6-2/TRBV6-3; j_gene: TRBJ1-5; CDR3nt: TGTGCCAGCAGTTACCCGACCGACTGGACAGGGGCCCCACAACGTCAGCCCCAGCATTTT; CDR3aa: CASSYPTDWTGAPQRQPQHF
d_gene: NA; abundance: NA; v_gene: TRBV27; j_gene: TRBJ1-5; CDR3nt: TGTGCCAGCCAGGGGTTGGGCAATCAGCCCCAGCATTTT; CDR3aa: CASQGLGNQPQHF